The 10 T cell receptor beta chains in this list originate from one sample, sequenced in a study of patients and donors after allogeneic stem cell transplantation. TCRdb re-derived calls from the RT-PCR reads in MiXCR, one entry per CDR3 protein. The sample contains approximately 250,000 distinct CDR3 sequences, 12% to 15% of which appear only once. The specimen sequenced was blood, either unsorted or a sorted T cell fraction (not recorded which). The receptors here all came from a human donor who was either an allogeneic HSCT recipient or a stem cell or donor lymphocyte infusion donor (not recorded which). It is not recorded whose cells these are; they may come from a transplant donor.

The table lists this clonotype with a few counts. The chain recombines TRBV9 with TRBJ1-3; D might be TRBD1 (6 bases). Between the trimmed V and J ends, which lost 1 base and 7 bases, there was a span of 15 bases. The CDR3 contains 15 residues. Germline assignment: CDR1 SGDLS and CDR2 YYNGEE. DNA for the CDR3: TGTGCCAGCAGCGTAACGGGACACCGGCAGAACACCATATATTTT. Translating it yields CASSVTGHRQNTIYF.

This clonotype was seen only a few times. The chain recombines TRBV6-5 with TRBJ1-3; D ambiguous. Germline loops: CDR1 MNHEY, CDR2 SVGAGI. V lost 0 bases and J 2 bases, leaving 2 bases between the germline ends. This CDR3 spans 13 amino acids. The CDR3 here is CASSYSTGNTIYF. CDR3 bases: TGTGCCAGCAGTTACTCGACTGGAAACACCATATATTTT.

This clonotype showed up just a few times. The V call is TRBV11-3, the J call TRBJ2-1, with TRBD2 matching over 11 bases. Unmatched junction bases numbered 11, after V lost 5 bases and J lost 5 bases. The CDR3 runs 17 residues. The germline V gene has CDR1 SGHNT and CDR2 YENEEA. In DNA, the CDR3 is TGTGCCAGCAGCCCCCCTTTGAGTAGCGGGAGGGACAATGAGCAGTTCTTC. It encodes CASSPPLSSGRDNEQFF.

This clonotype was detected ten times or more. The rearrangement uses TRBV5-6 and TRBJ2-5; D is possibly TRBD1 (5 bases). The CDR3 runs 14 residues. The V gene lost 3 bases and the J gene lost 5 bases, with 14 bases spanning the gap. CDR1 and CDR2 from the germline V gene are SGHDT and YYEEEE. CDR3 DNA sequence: TGTGCCAGCAGCTCCCTGGACAACTGGGAGACCCAGTACTTC. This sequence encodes CASSSLDNWETQYF.

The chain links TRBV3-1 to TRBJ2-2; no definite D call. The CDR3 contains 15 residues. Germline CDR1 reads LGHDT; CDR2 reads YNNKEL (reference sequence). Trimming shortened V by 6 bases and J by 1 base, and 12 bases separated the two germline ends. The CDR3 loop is CASRAVQLNTGELFF. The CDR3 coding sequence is TGTGCCAGCAGGGCCGTACAGCTGAACACCGGGGAGCTGTTTTTT.

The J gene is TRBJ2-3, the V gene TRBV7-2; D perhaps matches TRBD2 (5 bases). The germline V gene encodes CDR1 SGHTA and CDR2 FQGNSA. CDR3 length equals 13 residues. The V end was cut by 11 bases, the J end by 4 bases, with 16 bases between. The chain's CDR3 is CASRWAGADTQYF. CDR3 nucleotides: TGTGCCTCCCGGTGGGCCGGGGCAGATACGCAGTATTTT.

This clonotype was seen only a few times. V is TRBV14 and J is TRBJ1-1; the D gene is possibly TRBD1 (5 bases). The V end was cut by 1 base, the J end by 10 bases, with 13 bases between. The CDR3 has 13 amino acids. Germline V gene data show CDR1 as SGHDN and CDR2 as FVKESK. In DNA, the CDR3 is TGTGCCAGCAGCCAAGGCACGGGGCGAAGAGCTTTCTTT. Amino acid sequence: CASSQGTGRRAFF.

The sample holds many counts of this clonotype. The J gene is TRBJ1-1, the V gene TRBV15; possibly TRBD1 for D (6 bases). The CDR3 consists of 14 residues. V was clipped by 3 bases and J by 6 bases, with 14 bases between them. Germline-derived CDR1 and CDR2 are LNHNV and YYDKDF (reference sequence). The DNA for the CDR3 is TGTGCCACCAGCAGGGGACAAGAAGGGGCTGAAGCTTTCTTT. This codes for CATSRGQEGAEAFF.

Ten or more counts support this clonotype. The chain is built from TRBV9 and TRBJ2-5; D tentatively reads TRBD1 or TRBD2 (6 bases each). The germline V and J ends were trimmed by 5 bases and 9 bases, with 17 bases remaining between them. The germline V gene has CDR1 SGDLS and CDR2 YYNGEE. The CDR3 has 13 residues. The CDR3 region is CASSQEGGRAQYF. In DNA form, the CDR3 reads TGTGCCAGCAGTCAAGAGGGGGGCCGGGCCCAGTACTTC.

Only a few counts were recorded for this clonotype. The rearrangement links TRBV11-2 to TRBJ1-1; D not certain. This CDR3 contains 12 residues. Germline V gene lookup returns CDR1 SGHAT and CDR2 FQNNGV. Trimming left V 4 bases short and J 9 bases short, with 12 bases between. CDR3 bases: TGTGCCAGCAGCTCCGCGCGGAGCCAAGCTTTCTTT. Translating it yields CASSSARSQAFF.